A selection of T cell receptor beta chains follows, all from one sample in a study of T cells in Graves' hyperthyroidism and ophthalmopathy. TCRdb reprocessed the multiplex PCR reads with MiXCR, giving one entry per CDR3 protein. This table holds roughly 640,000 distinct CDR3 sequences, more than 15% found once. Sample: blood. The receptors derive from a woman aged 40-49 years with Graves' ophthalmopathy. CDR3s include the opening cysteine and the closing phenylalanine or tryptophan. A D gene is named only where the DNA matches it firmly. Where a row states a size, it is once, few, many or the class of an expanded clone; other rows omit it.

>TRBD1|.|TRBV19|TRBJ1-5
TGTGCCAGTTGCCTCGGGACAGCCTGCTTACCCCAGCATTTT
CASCLGTACLPQHF
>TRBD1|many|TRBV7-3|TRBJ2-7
TGTGCCAGCAGCGATCGCGGGACAGGGACCTACGAGCAGTACTTC
CASSDRGTGTYEQYF
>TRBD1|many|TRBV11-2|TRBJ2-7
TGTGCCAGCAGCCGGGGGGACAGGGGGCACTACGAGCAGTACTTC
CASSRGDRGHYEQYF
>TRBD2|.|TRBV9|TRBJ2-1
TGTGCCAGCAGCGTTCGCGGGGGGGATAGCTCCTACAATGAGCAGTTCTTC
CASSVRGGDSSYNEQFF
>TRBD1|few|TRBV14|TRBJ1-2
TGTGCCAGCAGCCAAGATTGGGGGACAGGCGTAGAGAGCGGCTACACCTTC
CASSQDWGTGVESGYTF
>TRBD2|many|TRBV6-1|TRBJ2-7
TGTGCCAGCAGTCCCTGGACTAGCGGGTTTATGGGGCAGTACTTC
CASSPWTSGFMGQYF
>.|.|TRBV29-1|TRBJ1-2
TGCAGCGTTGAGTTACTCTCTGGAGACTATGGCTACACCTTC
CSVELLSGDYGYTF
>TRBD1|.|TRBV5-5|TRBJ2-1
TGTGCCAGCAGCTTGGCCGGGACAGGGATTATACGCGAGCAGTTCTTC
CASSLAGTGIIREQFF
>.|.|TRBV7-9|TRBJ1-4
TGTGCCAGCAGCTCCCGGGCTTCCAATGAAAAACTGTTTTTT
CASSSRASNEKLFF
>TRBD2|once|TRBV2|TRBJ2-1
TGTGCCAGCAGACTAGCGGGACTCTACAATGAGCAGTTCTTC
CASRLAGLYNEQFF
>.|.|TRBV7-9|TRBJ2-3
TGTGCCAGCAGCTTAGCTACAGGGAACACAGATACGCAGTATTTT
CASSLATGNTDTQYF
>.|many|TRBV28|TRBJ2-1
TGTGCCAGCAGTTTAGGGGGGCCCAAAGAGCAGTTCTTC
CASSLGGPKEQFF
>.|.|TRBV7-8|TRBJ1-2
TGTGCCAGCAGCTTAACCACAGTAGGCTATGGCTACACCTTC
CASSLTTVGYGYTF
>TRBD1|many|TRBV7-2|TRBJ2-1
TGTGCCAGCAGCCTATGGGACAGGGCCTACAATGAGCAGTTCTTC
CASSLWDRAYNEQFF
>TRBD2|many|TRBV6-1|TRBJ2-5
TGTGCCAGCGCGTTGACTAGCGGAGGCGGGGAGACCCAGTACTTC
CASALTSGGGETQYF
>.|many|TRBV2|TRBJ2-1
TGTGCCAGCAGTACAGGCCGCTCCTACAATGAGCAGTTCTTC
CASSTGRSYNEQFF
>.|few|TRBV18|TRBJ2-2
TGTGCCAGCTCACCCCTAAAGGGGCAGGCCGGGGAGCTGTTTTTT
CASSPLKGQAGELFF
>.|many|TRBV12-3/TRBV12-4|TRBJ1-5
TGTGCCAGCAGTTTTGGGCAACCCGGGGGCCTATACAGCAATCAGCCCCAGCATTTT
CASSFGQPGGLYSNQPQHF
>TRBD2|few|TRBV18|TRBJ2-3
TGTGCCAGCTCACCAAGGGGACTAGCGGACACAGATACGCAGTATTTT
CASSPRGLADTDTQYF
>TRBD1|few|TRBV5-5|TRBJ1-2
TGTGCCAGCAGCTTGGCCAGGACAGGGGACTATGGCTACACCTTC
CASSLARTGDYGYTF
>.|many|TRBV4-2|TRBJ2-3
TGTGCCAACTTCAATGGGGGGAGCCGGAAAGATACGCAGTATTTT
CANFNGGSRKDTQYF
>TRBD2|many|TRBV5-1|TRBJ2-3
TGCGCCAGCAGCGTGGGACTAGCGGTTAGCACAGATACGCAGTATTTT
CASSVGLAVSTDTQYF
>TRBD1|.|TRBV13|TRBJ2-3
TGTGCCAGCAGCTCCCGGGACAGTAGCACAGATACGCAGTATTTT
CASSSRDSSTDTQYF
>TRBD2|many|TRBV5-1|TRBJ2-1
TGCGCCAGCAGCTTGGCCGAAGCGGGAGGGCCTGGCAATGAGCAGTTCTTC
CASSLAEAGGPGNEQFF
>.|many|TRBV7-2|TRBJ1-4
TGTGCCAGCAGCTTAGTTTCCGGGGGCATGCAAAAACTGTTTTTT
CASSLVSGGMQKLFF
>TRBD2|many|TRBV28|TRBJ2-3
TGTGCCAGCAGTCAACTAGCGGCTACGCAGTATTTT
CASSQLAATQYF
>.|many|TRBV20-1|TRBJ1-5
TGCAGTGCTAAAAGACCGGAATTCAGCAATCAGCCCCAGCATTTT
CSAKRPEFSNQPQHF
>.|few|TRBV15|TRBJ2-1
TGTGCCACCAGCAGAGTTGGACAGGGGTCGACTAGCGGTTACAATGAGCAGTTCTTC
CATSRVGQGSTSGYNEQFF
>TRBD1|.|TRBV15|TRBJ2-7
TGTGCCACCAGCAGAAATGACAGGGTAGGTTACGAGCAGTACTTC
CATSRNDRVGYEQYF
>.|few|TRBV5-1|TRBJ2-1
TGCGCCAGCGGTACACCGGAAGACTACTACAATGAGCAGTTCTTC
CASGTPEDYYNEQFF
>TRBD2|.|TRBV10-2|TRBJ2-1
TGCGCCAGCAGGCAAGGTACTAGCGGGGACAATGAGCAGTTCTTC
CASRQGTSGDNEQFF
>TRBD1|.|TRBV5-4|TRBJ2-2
TGTGCCAGCAGCCCGCGACAGGGCACCGGGGAGCTGTTTTTT
CASSPRQGTGELFF
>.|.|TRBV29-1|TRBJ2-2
TGCAGCGCCCTGGGGGGTTCCGGGGAGCTGTTTTTT
CSALGGSGELFF
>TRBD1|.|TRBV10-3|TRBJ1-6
TGTGCCATCAGTGAGACGGGACAGTATAATTCACCCCTCCACTTT
CAISETGQYNSPLHF
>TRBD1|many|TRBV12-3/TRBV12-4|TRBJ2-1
TGTGCCAGCACCCTCAGGGGGAGCTCCTACAATGAGCAGTTCTTC
CASTLRGSSYNEQFF
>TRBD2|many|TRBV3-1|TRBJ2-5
TGTGCCAGCAGCCAAGAGAGACTAGCCCAAGAGACCCAGTACTTC
CASSQERLAQETQYF
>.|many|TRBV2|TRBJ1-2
TGTGCCAGCAGTGCATCAAACGTAGTGAACTATGGCTACACCTTC
CASSASNVVNYGYTF
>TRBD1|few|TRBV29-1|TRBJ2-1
TGCAGCGTTAGGGGGACCGGGACAGGATACAATGAGCAGTTCTTC
CSVRGTGTGYNEQFF
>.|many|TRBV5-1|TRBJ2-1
TGCGCCAGCAGCTTGACTGGGACTGGGAACAATGAGCAGTTCTTC
CASSLTGTGNNEQFF
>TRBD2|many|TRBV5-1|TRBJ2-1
TGCGCCAGCAGCGTTAGCGGGATCGCCTACAATGAGCAGTTCTTC
CASSVSGIAYNEQFF
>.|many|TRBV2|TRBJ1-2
TGTGCCAGCAGTGAAGGTGGGCAGCTCTATGGCTACACCTTC
CASSEGGQLYGYTF
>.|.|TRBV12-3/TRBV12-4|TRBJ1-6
TGTGCCAGCAGTTACCGGGACGCTTTGACAACCCCTTATAATTCACCCCTCCACTTT
CASSYRDALTTPYNSPLHF
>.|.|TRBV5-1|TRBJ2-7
TGCGCCAGCAGTCCCCGGGACAACTCCTACGAGCAGTACTTC
CASSPRDNSYEQYF
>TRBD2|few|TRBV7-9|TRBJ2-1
TGTGCCAGCAGCTCCTGGACTAGCGGGAGGATTGTGCAGTTCTTC
CASSSWTSGRIVQFF
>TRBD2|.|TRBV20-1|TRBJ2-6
TGCAGTGCCGCAACAGGACTAGCGGGAGGCAGCTCTGGGGCCAACGTCCTGACTTTC
CSAATGLAGGSSGANVLTF
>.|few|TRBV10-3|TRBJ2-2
TGTGCCATCATTGGACACCCCACCGGGGAGCTGTTTTTT
CAIIGHPTGELFF
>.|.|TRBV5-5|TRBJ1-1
TGTGCCAGCACCCTCTTACTTGGTTGGGGAGGGAACACTGAAGCTTTCTTT
CASTLLLGWGGNTEAFF
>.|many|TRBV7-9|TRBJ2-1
TGTGCCAGCAGCGTAAGATCTAGTAGCTCCTACAATGAGCAGTTCTTC
CASSVRSSSSYNEQFF
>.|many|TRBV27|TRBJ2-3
TGTGCCAGCAGTTTAAACGCTAACAGGCCCACAGATACGCAGTATTTT
CASSLNANRPTDTQYF
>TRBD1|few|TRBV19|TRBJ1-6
TGTGCCAAACCGGGACAGGCTAACCGCGGGTATAATTCACCCCTCCACTTT
CAKPGQANRGYNSPLHF
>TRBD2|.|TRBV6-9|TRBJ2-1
TGTGCCAGCAGTTTATTTCCCCCGAGCGGACTAGCCCGCAATGAGCAGTTCTTC
CASSLFPPSGLARNEQFF
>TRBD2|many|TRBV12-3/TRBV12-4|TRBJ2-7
TGTGCCAGCAGTTTAGATGGGCCCCTGGGCAGCGGGGCCTACGAGCAGTACTTC
CASSLDGPLGSGAYEQYF
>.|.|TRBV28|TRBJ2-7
TGTGCCAGCGTGCCTGGCGGAGCGTTCTACGAGCAGTACTTC
CASVPGGAFYEQYF
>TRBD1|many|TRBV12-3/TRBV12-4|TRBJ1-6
TGTGCCAGCAGTTACGGACAGGATAATTCACCCCTCCACTTT
CASSYGQDNSPLHF